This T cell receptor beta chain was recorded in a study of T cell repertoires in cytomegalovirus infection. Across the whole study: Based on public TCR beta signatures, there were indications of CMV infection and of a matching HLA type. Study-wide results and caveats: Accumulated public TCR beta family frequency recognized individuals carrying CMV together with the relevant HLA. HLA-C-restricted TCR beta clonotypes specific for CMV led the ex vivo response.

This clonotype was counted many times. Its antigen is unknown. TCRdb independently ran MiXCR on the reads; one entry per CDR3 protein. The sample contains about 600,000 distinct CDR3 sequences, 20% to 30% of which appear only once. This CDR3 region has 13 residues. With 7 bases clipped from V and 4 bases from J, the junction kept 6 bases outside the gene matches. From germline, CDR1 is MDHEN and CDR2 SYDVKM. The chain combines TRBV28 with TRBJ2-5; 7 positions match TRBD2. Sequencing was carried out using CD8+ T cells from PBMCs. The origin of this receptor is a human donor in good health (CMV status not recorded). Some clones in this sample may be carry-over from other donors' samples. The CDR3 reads CASTLGGGETQYF. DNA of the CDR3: TGTGCCAGCACCTTGGGGGGGGGAGAGACCCAGTACTTC.